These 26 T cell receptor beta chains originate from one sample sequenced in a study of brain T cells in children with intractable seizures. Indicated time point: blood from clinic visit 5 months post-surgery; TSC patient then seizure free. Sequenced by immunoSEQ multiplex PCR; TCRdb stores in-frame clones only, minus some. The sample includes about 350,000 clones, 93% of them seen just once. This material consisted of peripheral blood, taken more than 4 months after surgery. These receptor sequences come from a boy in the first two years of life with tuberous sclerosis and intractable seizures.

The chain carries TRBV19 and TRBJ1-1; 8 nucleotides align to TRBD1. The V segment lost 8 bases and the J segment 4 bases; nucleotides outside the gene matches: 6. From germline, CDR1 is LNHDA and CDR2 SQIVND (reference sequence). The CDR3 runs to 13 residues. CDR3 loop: CASGTTGGTEAFF. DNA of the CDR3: TGTGCCAGTGGTACCACAGGGGGCACTGAAGCTTTCTTT.

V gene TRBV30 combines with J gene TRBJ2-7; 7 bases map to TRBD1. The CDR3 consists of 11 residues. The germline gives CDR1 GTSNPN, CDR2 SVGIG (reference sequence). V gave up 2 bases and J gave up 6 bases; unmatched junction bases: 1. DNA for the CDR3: TGTGCCTGGAGTACAGGGGTCGAGCAGTACTTC. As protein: CAWSTGVEQYF. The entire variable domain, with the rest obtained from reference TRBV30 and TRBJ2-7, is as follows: SQTIHQWPATLVQPVGSPLSLECTVEGTSNPNLYWYRQAAGRGLQLLFYSVGIGQISSEVPQNLSASRPQDRQFILSSKKLLLSDSGFYLCAWSTGVEQYFGPGTRLTVT.

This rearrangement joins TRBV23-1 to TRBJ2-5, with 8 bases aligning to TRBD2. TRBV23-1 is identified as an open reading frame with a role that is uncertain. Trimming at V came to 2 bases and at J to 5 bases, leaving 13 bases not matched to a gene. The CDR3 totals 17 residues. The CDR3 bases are TGCGCCAGCAGTCAACCCCGTCCGGGACTAGTGGCGGAGACCCAGTACTTC. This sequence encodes CASSQPRPGLVAETQYF.

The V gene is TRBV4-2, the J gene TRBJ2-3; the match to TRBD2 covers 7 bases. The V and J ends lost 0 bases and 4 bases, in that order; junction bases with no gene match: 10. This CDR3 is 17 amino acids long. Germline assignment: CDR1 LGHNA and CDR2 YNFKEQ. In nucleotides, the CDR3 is TGTGCCAGCAGCCAAGATGTTGTCGGGGGAGGGGCAGATACGCAGTATTTT. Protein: CASSQDVVGGGADTQYF.

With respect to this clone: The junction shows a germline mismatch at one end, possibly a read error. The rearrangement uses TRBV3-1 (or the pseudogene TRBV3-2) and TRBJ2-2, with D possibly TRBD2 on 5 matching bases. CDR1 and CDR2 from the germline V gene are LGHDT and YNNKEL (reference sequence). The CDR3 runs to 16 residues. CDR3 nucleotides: TGTGCCAGCAGCCAAGATCTGACCGGAAGTACCGGGAAGCTGTTTTTT. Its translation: CASSQDLTGSTGKLFF.

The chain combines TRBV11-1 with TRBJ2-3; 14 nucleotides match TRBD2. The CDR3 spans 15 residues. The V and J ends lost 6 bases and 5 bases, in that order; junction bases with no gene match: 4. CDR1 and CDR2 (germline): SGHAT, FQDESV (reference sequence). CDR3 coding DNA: TGTGCCAGCAGGGCGACTAGCGGGAGGGTAGATACGCAGTATTTT. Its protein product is CASRATSGRVDTQYF.

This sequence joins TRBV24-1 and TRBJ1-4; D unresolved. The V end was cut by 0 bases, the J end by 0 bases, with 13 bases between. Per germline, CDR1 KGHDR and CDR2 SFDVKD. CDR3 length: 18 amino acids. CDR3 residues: CATSDLLVGLTTNEKLFF. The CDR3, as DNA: TGTGCCACCAGTGATTTGCTGGTAGGCCTAACAACTAATGAAAAACTGTTTTTT.

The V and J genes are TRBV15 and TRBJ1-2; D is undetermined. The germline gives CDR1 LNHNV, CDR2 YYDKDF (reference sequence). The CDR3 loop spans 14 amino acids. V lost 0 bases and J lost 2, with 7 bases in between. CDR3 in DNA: TGTGCCACCAGCAGAGAGTCCGTAAACTATGGCTACACCTTC. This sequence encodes CATSRESVNYGYTF.

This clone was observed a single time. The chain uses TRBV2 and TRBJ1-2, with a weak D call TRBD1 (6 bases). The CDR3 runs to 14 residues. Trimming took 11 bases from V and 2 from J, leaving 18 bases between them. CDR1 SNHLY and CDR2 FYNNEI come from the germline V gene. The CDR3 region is CAARRGEGNYGYTF. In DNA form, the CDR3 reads TGTGCCGCCCGGAGGGGGGAGGGGAACTATGGCTACACCTTC.

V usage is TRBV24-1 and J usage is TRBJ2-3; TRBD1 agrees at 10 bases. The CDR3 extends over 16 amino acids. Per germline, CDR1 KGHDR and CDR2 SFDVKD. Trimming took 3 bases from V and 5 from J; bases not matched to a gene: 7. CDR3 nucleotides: TGTGCCACCAGTGATGAGACAGGGGGCCACGGAGATACGCAGTATTTT. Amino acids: CATSDETGGHGDTQYF.

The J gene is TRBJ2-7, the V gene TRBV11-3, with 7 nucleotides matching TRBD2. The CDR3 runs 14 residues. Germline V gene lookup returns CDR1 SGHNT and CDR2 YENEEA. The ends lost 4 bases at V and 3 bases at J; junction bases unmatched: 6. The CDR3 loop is CASSSPPGGYEQYF. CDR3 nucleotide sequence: TGTGCCAGCAGCTCCCCTCCGGGAGGCTACGAGCAGTACTTC. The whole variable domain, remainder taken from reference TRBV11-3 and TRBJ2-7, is EAGVVQSPRYKIIEKKQPVAFWCNPISGHNTLYWYLQNLGQGPELLIRYENEEAVDDSQLPKDRFSAERLKGVDSTLKIQPAELGDSAVYLCASSSPPGGYEQYFGPGTRLTVT.

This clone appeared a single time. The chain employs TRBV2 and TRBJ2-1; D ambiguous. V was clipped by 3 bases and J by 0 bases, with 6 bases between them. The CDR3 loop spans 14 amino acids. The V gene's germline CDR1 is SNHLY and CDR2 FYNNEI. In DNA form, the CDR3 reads TGTGCCAGCAGTGACCTGAGCTCCTACAATGAGCAGTTCTTC. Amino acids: CASSDLSSYNEQFF.

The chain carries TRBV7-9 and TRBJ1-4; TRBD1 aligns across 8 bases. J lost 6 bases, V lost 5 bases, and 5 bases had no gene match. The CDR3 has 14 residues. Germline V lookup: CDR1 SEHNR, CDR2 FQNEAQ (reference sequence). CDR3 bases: TGTGCCAGCAGCGTGGGACAGGCGCATGAAAAACTGTTTTTT. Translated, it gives CASSVGQAHEKLFF.

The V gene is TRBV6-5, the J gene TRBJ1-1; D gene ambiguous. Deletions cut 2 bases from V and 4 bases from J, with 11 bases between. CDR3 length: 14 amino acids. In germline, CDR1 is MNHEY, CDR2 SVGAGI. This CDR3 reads CASSYAREGTEAFF. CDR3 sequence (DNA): TGTGCCAGCAGTTACGCCAGAGAAGGCACTGAAGCTTTCTTT.

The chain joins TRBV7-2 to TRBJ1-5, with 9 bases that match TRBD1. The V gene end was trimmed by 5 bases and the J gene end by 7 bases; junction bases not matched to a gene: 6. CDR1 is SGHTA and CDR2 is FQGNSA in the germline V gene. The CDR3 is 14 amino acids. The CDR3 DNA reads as TGTGCCAGCAGCCCACAGGGGGCGTGGCAGCCCCAGCATTTT. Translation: CASSPQGAWQPQHF.

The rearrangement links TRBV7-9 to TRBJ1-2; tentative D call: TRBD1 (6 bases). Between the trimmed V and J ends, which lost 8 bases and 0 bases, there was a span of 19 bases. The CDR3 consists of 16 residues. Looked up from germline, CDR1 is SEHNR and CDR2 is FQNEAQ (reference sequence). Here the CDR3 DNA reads TGTGCCAGCGGTATCCCGGGACAAGGACCTAACTATGGCTACACCTTC. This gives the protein CASGIPGQGPNYGYTF. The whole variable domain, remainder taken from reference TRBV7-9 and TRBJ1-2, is DTGVSQNPRHKITKRGQNVTFRCDPISEHNRLYWYRQTLGQGPEFLTYFQNEAQLEKSRLLSDRFSAERPKGSFSTLEIQRTEQGDSAMYLCASGIPGQGPNYGYTFGSGTRLTVV.

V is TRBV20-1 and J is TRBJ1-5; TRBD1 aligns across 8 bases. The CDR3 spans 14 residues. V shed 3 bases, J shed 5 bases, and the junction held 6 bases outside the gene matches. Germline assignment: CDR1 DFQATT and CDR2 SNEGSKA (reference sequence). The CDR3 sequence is CSASIPGGHQPQHF. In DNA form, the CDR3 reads TGCAGTGCTAGTATTCCAGGGGGCCATCAGCCCCAGCATTTT.

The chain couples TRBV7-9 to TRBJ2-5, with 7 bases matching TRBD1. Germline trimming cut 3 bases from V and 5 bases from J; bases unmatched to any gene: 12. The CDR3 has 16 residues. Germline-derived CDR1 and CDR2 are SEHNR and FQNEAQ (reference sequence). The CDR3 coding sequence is TGTGCCAGCAGCTTTACCCCGGACAGGCCTACGGAGACCCAGTACTTC. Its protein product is CASSFTPDRPTETQYF.

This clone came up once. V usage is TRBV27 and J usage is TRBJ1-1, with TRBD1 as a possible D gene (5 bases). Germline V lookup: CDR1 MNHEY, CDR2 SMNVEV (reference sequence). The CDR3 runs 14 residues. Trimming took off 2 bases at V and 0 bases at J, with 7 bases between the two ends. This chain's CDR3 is CASSLQGMNTEAFF. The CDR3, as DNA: TGTGCCAGCAGTTTACAGGGAATGAACACTGAAGCTTTCTTT.

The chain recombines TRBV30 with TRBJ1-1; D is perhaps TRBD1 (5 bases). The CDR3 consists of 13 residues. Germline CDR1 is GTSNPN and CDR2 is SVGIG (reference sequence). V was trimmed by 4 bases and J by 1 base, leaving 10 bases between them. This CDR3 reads CAWTPGPNTEAFF. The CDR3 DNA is TGTGCCTGGACCCCGGGACCGAACACTGAAGCTTTCTTT.

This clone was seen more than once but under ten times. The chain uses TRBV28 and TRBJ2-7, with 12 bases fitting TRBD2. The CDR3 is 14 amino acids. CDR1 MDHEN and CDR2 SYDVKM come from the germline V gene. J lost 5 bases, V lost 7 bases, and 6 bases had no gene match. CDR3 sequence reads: CASTLAGGPHEQYF. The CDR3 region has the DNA TGTGCCAGCACTCTAGCGGGAGGGCCCCACGAGCAGTACTTC.

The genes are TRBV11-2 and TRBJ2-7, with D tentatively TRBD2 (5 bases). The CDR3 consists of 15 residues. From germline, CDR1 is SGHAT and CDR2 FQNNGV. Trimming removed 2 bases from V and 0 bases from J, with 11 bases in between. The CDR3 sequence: CASSLTLAASYEQYF. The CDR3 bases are TGTGCCAGCAGCTTAACCCTAGCAGCCTCCTACGAGCAGTACTTC. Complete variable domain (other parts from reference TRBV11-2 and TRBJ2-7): EAGVAQSPRYKIIEKRQSVAFWCNPISGHATLYWYQQILGQGPKLLIQFQNNGVVDDSQLPKDRFSAERLKGVDSTLKIQPAKLEDSAVYLCASSLTLAASYEQYFGPGTRLTVT.

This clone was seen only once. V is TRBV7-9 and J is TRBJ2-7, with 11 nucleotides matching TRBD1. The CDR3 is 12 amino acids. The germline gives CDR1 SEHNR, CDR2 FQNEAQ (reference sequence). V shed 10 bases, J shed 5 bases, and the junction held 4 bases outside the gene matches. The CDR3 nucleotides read TGTGCCATCCGGACAGGGGGCGACGAGCAGTACTTC. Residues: CAIRTGGDEQYF.

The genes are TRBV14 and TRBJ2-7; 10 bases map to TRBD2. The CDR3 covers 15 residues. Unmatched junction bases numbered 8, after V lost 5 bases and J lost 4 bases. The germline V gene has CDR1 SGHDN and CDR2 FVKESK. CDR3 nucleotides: TGTGCCAGCAGCGCGAGGACTAGCGGAGGGTACGAGCAGTACTTC. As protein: CASSARTSGGYEQYF. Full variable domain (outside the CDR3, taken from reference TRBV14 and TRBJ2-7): EAGVTQFPSHSVIEKGQTVTLRCDPISGHDNLYWYRRVMGKEIKFLLHFVKESKQDESGMPNNRFLAERTGGTYSTLKVQPAELEDSGVYFCASSARTSGGYEQYFGPGTRLTVT.

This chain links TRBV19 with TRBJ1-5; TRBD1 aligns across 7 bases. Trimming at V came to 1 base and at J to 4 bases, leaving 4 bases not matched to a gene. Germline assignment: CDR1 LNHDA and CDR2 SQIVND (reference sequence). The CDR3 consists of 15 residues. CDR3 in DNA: TGTGCCAGTAGTATAGTAGGGACAGAGAATCAGCCCCAGCATTTT. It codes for CASSIVGTENQPQHF.

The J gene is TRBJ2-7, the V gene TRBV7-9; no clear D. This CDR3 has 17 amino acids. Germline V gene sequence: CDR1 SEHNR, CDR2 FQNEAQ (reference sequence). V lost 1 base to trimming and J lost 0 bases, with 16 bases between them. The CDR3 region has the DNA TGTGCCAGCAGCTTAGTACCCCACCCTGGCGGCTCCTACGAGCAGTACTTC. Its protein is CASSLVPHPGGSYEQYF.